These 12 T cell receptor beta chains share one sample of origin, sequenced in a study of shared clonotypes between healthy human individuals. Produced via immunoSEQ multiplex PCR; TCRdb's table is partial and in-frame only. Of about 2.4 million clones detected, over 85% appear once; the ten largest clones hold approximately 0.35%. The sequenced sample was naive CD4+ T cells from PBMCs. Subset meaning: CD45RA+ positively selected. The receptors shown here come from a young man in good health. Some clones in this sample may be carry-over from other donors' samples.

The genes are TRBV2 and TRBJ2-1; 7 nucleotides align to TRBD2. This CDR3 is built from 14 residues. Germline lookup yields CDR1 SNHLY and CDR2 FYNNEI. The J segment lost 0 bases and the V segment lost 4 bases, leaving 0 bases of the junction unmatched. The CDR3 region has the DNA TGTGCCAGCAGTGCTAGCGGCTCCTACAATGAGCAGTTCTTC. It yields the protein CASSASGSYNEQFF.

The rearrangement links TRBV7-9 to TRBJ2-7, with D tentatively TRBD2 (7 bases). Trimming took 1 base from V and 6 from J, leaving 19 bases between them. CDR3 length: 16 residues. Germline values: CDR1 SEHNR, CDR2 FQNEAQ (reference sequence). CDR3 bases: TGTGCCAGCAGCTTAGAGGGGGGGCGCCGGAGGGGCGAGCAGTACTTC. This codes for CASSLEGGRRRGEQYF.

For the CDR3, the DNA is TGTGCCAGCAGCCCCGCCAACCAAGAGACCCAGTACTTC. It is translated as CASSPANQETQYF. The chain has TRBV11-1 and TRBJ2-5; no reliable D call. The ends were cut back, 5 bases at V and 0 bases at J, with 7 bases in the middle. Germline V CDR1 and CDR2: SGHAT, FQDESV (reference sequence). The CDR3 length is 13 residues.

The chain couples TRBV2 to TRBJ1-5, with 9 bases matching TRBD1. Per germline, CDR1 SNHLY and CDR2 FYNNEI. The CDR3 sequence is 16 residues long. V lost 4 bases, J lost 6 bases, and 10 bases stayed unmatched. The CDR3 region has the DNA TGTGCCAGCAGTGGAGAAAACAGGGGGCTGACTCAGCCCCAGCATTTT. This sequence encodes CASSGENRGLTQPQHF.

The rearrangement uses TRBV2 and TRBJ2-3; D is ambiguous. The length of the CDR3 is 13 residues. The V gene's germline CDR1 is SNHLY and CDR2 FYNNEI. The V and J ends lost 10 bases and 0 bases respectively, with 11 bases between them. The CDR3 here is CANKEGSTDTQYF. DNA for the CDR3: TGTGCCAACAAGGAAGGCAGCACAGATACGCAGTATTTT.

The V gene is TRBV5-1, the J gene TRBJ2-2, with TRBD1 matching 10 bases. The V gene's germline CDR1 is SGHRS and CDR2 YFSETQ. V shed 1 base, J shed 6 bases, and the junction held 6 bases outside the gene matches. The CDR3 sequence is 16 residues long. CDR3: CASSLTPGTGAGELFF. In nucleotides, the CDR3 is TGCGCCAGCAGCTTGACCCCCGGGACAGGGGCCGGGGAGCTGTTTTTT.

The chain couples TRBV18 to TRBJ2-3; 10 positions agree with TRBD2. Germline V CDR1 and CDR2: KGHSH, LQKENI. This CDR3 region has 17 residues. J lost 4 bases, V lost 4 bases, and 11 bases had no gene match. DNA of the CDR3: TGTGCCAGCTCACACGCTGGGCCTAGCGGGAGTCCAGATACGCAGTATTTT. Residues: CASSHAGPSGSPDTQYF.

The chain couples TRBV11-3 to TRBJ2-1, with TRBD1 matching over 10 bases. Germline V lookup: CDR1 SGHNT, CDR2 YENEEA. The CDR3 contains 15 residues. Germline trimming cut 5 bases from V and 6 bases from J; bases unmatched to any gene: 7. CDR3 nucleotide sequence: TGTGCCAGCAGCAAGGGACAGGGGAGTATCAATGAGCAGTTCTTC. Translation: CASSKGQGSINEQFF.

This clone was detected only once. This chain connects TRBV5-1 to TRBJ2-3, with D possibly being TRBD2 (5 bases). The CDR3 spans 17 residues. Germline V gives CDR1 SGHRS, CDR2 YFSETQ. V shed 0 bases and J shed 6 bases, with 20 bases lying between them. The CDR3 reads CASSLANLPGLPDTQYF. The CDR3 DNA reads TGCGCCAGCAGCTTGGCCAACCTGCCCGGACTTCCGGATACGCAGTATTTT.

The V gene is TRBV7-2, the J gene TRBJ1-2; D perhaps matches TRBD1 (5 bases). V was cut by 5 bases and J by 4 bases, with 14 bases left in between. The CDR3 runs to 14 residues. Germline values: CDR1 SGHTA, CDR2 FQGNSA. The CDR3 DNA reads as TGTGCCAGCAGCCCGCCGAATAGGGGCTATGGCTACACCTTC. As protein: CASSPPNRGYGYTF.

The CDR3, as DNA: TGTGCCAGCAGCCAAAGGTATCCCGGGAAACGGGAGCAGTTCTTC. Translated, it gives CASSQRYPGKREQFF. The chain uses TRBV14 and TRBJ2-1, with a tentative D call TRBD2 (5 bases). Trimming shortened V by 2 bases and J by 10 bases, and 18 bases separated the two germline ends. This CDR3 is 15 amino acids long. The germline gives CDR1 SGHDN, CDR2 FVKESK.

J is TRBJ2-1 and V is TRBV19; TRBD2 is a possible D gene (5 bases). This CDR3 is built from 13 residues. In germline, CDR1 is LNHDA, CDR2 SQIVND (reference sequence). The ends were cut back, 1 base at V and 8 bases at J, with 9 bases in the middle. CDR3 nucleotides: TGTGCCAGTAGTATAGCTTTCGGGGATGAGCAGTTCTTC. This codes for CASSIAFGDEQFF.